Following are 14 T cell receptor beta chains from one sample sequenced in a study of T cell responses to AZD1222 COVID-19 vaccine. Profiling relied on immunoSEQ multiplex PCR, and the TCRdb table lists in-frame clones only, not all of them. In the table there are 100,000 to 150,000 clones, approximately 85% of which are singletons. The sample consisted of peripheral blood, taken 28 days after the second AZD1222 dose. These receptors were collected from an adult who received the AZD1222 COVID-19 vaccine.

This sequence joins TRBV7-2 and TRBJ2-1, with D perhaps TRBD1 (5 bases). This CDR3 has 15 amino acids. Trimming removed 5 bases from V and 0 bases from J, with 11 bases in between. CDR1 is SGHTA, CDR2 FQGNSA, per germline. CDR3 DNA sequence: TGTGCCAGCAGCGAAGACAGAAGCTCCTACAATGAGCAGTTCTTC. This gives the protein CASSEDRSSYNEQFF.

Only a few counts were recorded for this clone. The V call is TRBV30, the J call TRBJ2-7; D is ambiguous. The V and J ends lost 3 bases and 0 bases respectively, with 6 bases between them. The germline V gene has CDR1 GTSNPN and CDR2 SVGIG (reference sequence). This CDR3 has 12 amino acids. CDR3 DNA sequence: TGTGCCTGGAGCCCCCCCTCCTACGAGCAGTACTTC. This sequence encodes CAWSPPSYEQYF. Using reference TRBV30 and TRBJ2-7 for the parts outside the CDR3, the full variable domain is SQTIHQWPATLVQPVGSPLSLECTVEGTSNPNLYWYRQAAGRGLQLLFYSVGIGQISSEVPQNLSASRPQDRQFILSSKKLLLSDSGFYLCAWSPPSYEQYFGPGTRLTVT.

The genes are TRBV7-7 and TRBJ2-3; TRBD1 matches 7 bases. The CDR3 is 15 amino acids. The trim removed 3 bases at V and 5 bases at J, leaving 8 bases unmatched. Germline V gene lookup returns CDR1 SSHAT and CDR2 FNYEAQ (reference sequence). CDR3 in DNA: TGTGCCAGCAGCTTTACAGGGGCCCCCGAAGATACGCAGTATTTT. Residues: CASSFTGAPEDTQYF.

The genes are TRBV12-3 or TRBV12-4 and TRBJ1-2; TRBD1 is a possible D gene (5 bases). The V end lost 5 bases, the J end lost 3 bases, and 10 bases lay between the germline ends. The CDR3 is made up of 13 amino acids. This chain's CDR3 is CASSRGLYYGYTF. The CDR3 DNA is TGTGCCAGCAGTAGGGGACTGTACTATGGCTACACCTTC.

The rearrangement uses TRBV5-4 and TRBJ2-7; 9 bases agree with TRBD2. This CDR3 has 15 amino acids. V shed 4 bases and J 4 bases; nucleotides not matched to a gene: 9. The germline V gene encodes CDR1 SGHNT and CDR2 YYREEE (reference sequence). The CDR3 protein is CASSPGPAGGYEQYF. CDR3 nucleotide sequence: TGTGCCAGCAGCCCGGGACCAGCGGGGGGTTACGAGCAGTACTTC.

This chain joins TRBV5-6 and TRBJ2-2; D might be TRBD1 or TRBD2, each matching 7 bases. The germline V gene encodes CDR1 SGHDT and CDR2 YYEEEE. V was cut by 4 bases and J by 3 bases, with 25 bases left in between. The CDR3 has 19 amino acids. The CDR3 loop is CASSPIGRGRGEDTGELFF. The CDR3 nucleotides read TGTGCCAGCAGCCCCATTGGGAGGGGGCGAGGCGAGGACACCGGGGAGCTGTTTTTT.

The gene calls are TRBV19 and TRBJ1-6; the match to TRBD1 covers 8 bases. The germline V gene encodes CDR1 LNHDA and CDR2 SQIVND (reference sequence). The CDR3 loop spans 14 amino acids. Trimming cost V 7 bases and J 7 bases; bases outside gene matches: 6. CDR3 bases: TGTGCCAGTAAATTGGACAGGGAGAATTCACCCCTCCACTTT. Translation gives CASKLDRENSPLHF.

CDR3 amino acids: CASSLGPRGQGAGSPLHF. The DNA for the CDR3 is TGTGCCAGCAGCTTAGGACCCAGGGGACAGGGGGCAGGGTCACCCCTCCACTTT. The rearrangement links TRBV7-6 to TRBJ1-6; 12 nucleotides line up with TRBD1. J gave up 10 bases and V 1 base, and 11 bases lay outside the gene matches. Per the germline V gene, CDR1 is SGHVS and CDR2 is FNYEAQ. This CDR3 is built from 18 residues.

The V and J genes are TRBV18 and TRBJ2-3, with D unclear. Trimming took off 0 bases at V and 6 bases at J, with 7 bases between the two ends. This CDR3 comprises 13 residues. From germline, CDR1 is KGHSH and CDR2 LQKENI. The CDR3 loop is CASSPPGRDTQYF. The CDR3 region has the DNA TGTGCCAGCTCACCACCTGGTCGCGATACGCAGTATTTT. Full variable domain (outside the CDR3, taken from reference TRBV18 and TRBJ2-3): NAGVMQNPRHLVRRRGQEARLRCSPMKGHSHVYWYRQLPEEGLKFMVYLQKENIIDESGMPKERFSAEFPKEGPSILRIQQVVRGDSAAYFCASSPPGRDTQYFGPGTRLTVL.

The chain is built from TRBV5-4 and TRBJ1-1; TRBD1 agrees at 7 bases. Trimming removed 3 bases from V and 5 bases from J; junction bases left unmatched: 4. Per the germline V gene, CDR1 is SGHNT and CDR2 is YYREEE (reference sequence). The CDR3 extends over 13 amino acids. CDR3 loop: CASSYRQGTEAFF. CDR3 coding DNA: TGTGCCAGCAGCTATCGACAGGGAACTGAAGCTTTCTTT.

This rearrangement joins TRBV19 to TRBJ2-1, with 9 bases aligning to TRBD1. This CDR3 spans 16 amino acids. The ends lost 4 bases at V and 7 bases at J; junction bases unmatched: 11. Germline CDR1 is LNHDA and CDR2 is SQIVND (reference sequence). CDR3: CASSTLQGAVWNEQFF. The CDR3 DNA follows: TGTGCCAGTAGTACCCTACAGGGGGCTGTATGGAATGAGCAGTTCTTC.

The chain recombines TRBV2 with TRBJ2-2; maybe TRBD2 (5 bases). V was shortened by 7 bases and J by 5 bases, with 11 bases between the two germline ends. The CDR3 extends over 13 amino acids. Germline V gives CDR1 SNHLY, CDR2 FYNNEI. CDR3 nucleotides: TGTGCCAGCAAGAGGGCTTCAACCGGGGAGCTGTTTTTT. It codes for CASKRASTGELFF.

J is TRBJ1-4 and V is TRBV19; D remains unclear. The V and J ends lost 4 bases and 0 bases respectively, with 9 bases between them. This CDR3 region has 15 residues. Germline V gene lookup returns CDR1 LNHDA and CDR2 SQIVND (reference sequence). The CDR3 is CASSKASATNEKLFF. The CDR3 DNA reads TGTGCCAGTAGTAAGGCCTCTGCAACTAATGAAAAACTGTTTTTT.

The chain employs TRBV7-9 and TRBJ2-7; 7 bases fit TRBD1. The germline V gene encodes CDR1 SEHNR and CDR2 FQNEAQ (reference sequence). The CDR3 sequence is 14 residues long. Losses at the gene ends were 4 bases for V and 6 bases for J; bases not matched to a gene: 9. The CDR3 is CASSSSTGLSEQYF. As DNA, the CDR3 is TGTGCCAGCAGCTCGTCGACAGGGCTTTCCGAGCAGTACTTC.